This TCR beta chain was recorded in a study of cytomegalovirus exposure and HLA in healthy donors. The study's findings and limits: Later, an analysis found that TCR clusters from the first cohort tended to co-occur in the roughly 120 validation repertoires.

Data came from immunoSEQ multiplex PCR; TCRdb stores just in-frame clones and leaves some out. The sample holds 200,000 to 250,000 clones, around four fifths seen once. Regarding this clone: Its antigen is still unknown.

The sequence derives from a woman aged 30 to 39 in good health and CMV-seropositive. Input material: PBMCs.

The CDR3 DNA reads as TGTGCCAGCAGACCCATCCTAGCGGCGAACACCGGGGAGCTGTTTTTT. Protein sequence: CASRPILAANTGELFF. The chain carries TRBV5-6 and TRBJ2-2; 7 bases are a match to TRBD2. Germline V gene sequence: CDR1 SGHDT, CDR2 YYEEEE. Trimming at V came to 5 bases and at J to 0 bases, leaving 7 bases not matched to a gene. The CDR3 totals 16 residues.